Presented here are 15 T cell receptor beta chains from one specimen sequenced in a study of blood T cell repertoires in COVID-19. Profiling relied on immunoSEQ multiplex PCR, and the TCRdb table lists in-frame clones only, not all of them. This sample yields over 150,000 clones, of which under 85% are seen a single time; more than 3% belongs to the top ten. The sequencing input was peripheral blood. These receptors were collected from a woman older than 75 with acute or convalescent COVID-19.

The rearrangement links TRBV7-2 to TRBJ1-5; D is unclear. The CDR3 is made up of 13 amino acids. The germline gives CDR1 SGHTA, CDR2 FQGNSA. V was clipped by 5 bases and J by 9 bases, with 14 bases between them. CDR3 DNA: TGTGCCAGCAGCCAGAACACCGGGAGGCCCCAGCATTTT. Translating it yields CASSQNTGRPQHF.

This clone was observed a handful of times. This chain uses TRBV14 with TRBJ1-4; D perhaps matches TRBD1 (5 bases). The CDR3 length is 16 residues. V shed 3 bases and J shed 8 bases, with 19 bases lying between them. The germline gives CDR1 SGHDN, CDR2 FVKESK. Here the CDR3 reads CASSHWGGPEAEKLFF. CDR3 DNA: TGTGCCAGCAGCCATTGGGGGGGTCCTGAGGCGGAAAAACTGTTTTTT.

V gene TRBV19 combines with J gene TRBJ1-4; possibly TRBD1 for D (5 bases). The CDR3 has 14 amino acids. Looked up from germline, CDR1 is LNHDA and CDR2 is SQIVND (reference sequence). Trimming cost V 7 bases and J 3 bases, with 12 bases left between them. The DNA for the CDR3 is TGTGCCAGTACTATCCAGGGTTCTAATGAAAAACTGTTTTTT. This codes for CASTIQGSNEKLFF.

The rearrangement joins TRBV19 to TRBJ1-6, with TRBD1 matching over 9 bases. Germline lookup yields CDR1 LNHDA and CDR2 SQIVND (reference sequence). Losses at the gene ends were 3 bases for V and 7 bases for J; bases not matched to a gene: 4. The CDR3 is 15 amino acids. The CDR3 bases are TGTGCCAGTAGTATTAGTGGACAGGGGAATTCACCCCTCCACTTT. Encoded protein: CASSISGQGNSPLHF.

This clone has more than one count but fewer than ten. This chain links TRBV12-3 or TRBV12-4 with TRBJ1-5; D not resolved. The CDR3 totals 13 residues. The germline V and J ends were trimmed by 1 base and 4 bases, with 5 bases remaining between them. The CDR3 DNA reads TGTGCCAGCAGTTTAGGCCAGAATCAGCCCCAGCATTTT. Its translation is CASSLGQNQPQHF.

The V call is TRBV5-6, the J call TRBJ1-2; perhaps TRBD1 as D (5 bases). Trimming removed 4 bases from V and 8 bases from J, with 15 bases in between. The CDR3 contains 13 residues. Per germline, CDR1 SGHDT and CDR2 YYEEEE. CDR3 DNA: TGTGCCAGCAGCCAAAAACCAGGGCTCGGCTACACCTTC. Protein product: CASSQKPGLGYTF.

The chain combines TRBV10-2 with TRBJ1-1; D ambiguous. The V and J ends lost 0 bases and 6 bases respectively, with 8 bases between them. This CDR3 comprises 13 residues. The germline CDR1 and CDR2 sequences are WSHSY and SAAADI. The CDR3 DNA reads as TGCGCCAGCAGTGAGTCAGGGAGACCTGAAGCTTTCTTT. This codes for CASSESGRPEAFF.

V is TRBV3-1 (or the pseudogene TRBV3-2) and J is TRBJ1-5; 7 positions agree with TRBD1. The CDR3 length is 15 residues. Germline V gives CDR1 LGHDT, CDR2 YNNKEL (reference sequence). J lost 6 bases, V lost 1 base, and 6 bases had no gene match. The CDR3 sequence: CASSQGGTVGQPQHF. For the CDR3, the DNA is TGTGCCAGCAGCCAAGGGGGGACAGTCGGTCAGCCCCAGCATTTT.

This clone was detected only a few times. This sequence joins TRBV27 and TRBJ2-5; no clear D. Germline values: CDR1 MNHEY, CDR2 SMNVEV (reference sequence). CDR3 length: 13 residues. V lost 1 base and J lost 5, with 8 bases in between. The CDR3 loop is CASSLWPSETQYF. The CDR3 DNA reads as TGTGCCAGCAGTTTATGGCCTAGTGAGACCCAGTACTTC.

This clone was counted between two and nine times. J is TRBJ2-3 and V is TRBV7-9, with no clear D. Germline values: CDR1 SEHNR, CDR2 FQNEAQ (reference sequence). The CDR3 extends over 11 amino acids. V shed 7 bases and J shed 3 bases, with 5 bases lying between them. CDR3 in amino acids: CASTQTDTQYF. The CDR3 DNA is TGTGCCAGCACCCAGACAGATACGCAGTATTTT.

Only a few counts were recorded for this clone. V usage is TRBV9 and J usage is TRBJ1-1; D unresolved. V was cut by 5 bases and J by 4 bases, with 12 bases left in between. The CDR3 spans 13 residues. Germline CDR1 SGDLS, CDR2 YYNGEE. As DNA, the CDR3 is TGTGCCAGCAGGGCAGCGATGGGCACTGAAGCTTTCTTT. It is translated as CASRAAMGTEAFF. The full variable domain, its missing parts supplied by reference TRBV9 and TRBJ1-1, is DSGVTQTPKHLITATGQRVTLRCSPRSGDLSVYWYQQSLDQGLQFLIQYYNGEERAKGNILERFSAQQFPDLHSELNLSSLELGDSALYFCASRAAMGTEAFFGQGTRLTVV.

V is TRBV10-1 and J is TRBJ2-2; 11 positions agree with TRBD1. The trim removed 6 bases at V and 6 bases at J, leaving 6 bases unmatched. The CDR3 has 15 residues. The germline V gene has CDR1 WNHNN and CDR2 SYGVQD (reference sequence). The CDR3 nucleotides are TGCGCCAGCAGATCCGGACAGGGGGCTTCCGGGGAGCTGTTTTTT. Translating gives CASRSGQGASGELFF.

V is TRBV19 and J is TRBJ1-2; 9 bases align to TRBD1. CDR3 size: 16 residues. Germline V gene sequence: CDR1 LNHDA, CDR2 SQIVND (reference sequence). Unmatched junction bases numbered 13, after V lost 4 bases and J lost 7 bases. CDR3 protein: CASSRGGQGPTFGYTF. The CDR3 DNA reads as TGTGCCAGTAGTAGAGGGGGACAGGGTCCCACCTTTGGCTACACCTTC.

The chain links TRBV7-9 to TRBJ1-1; TRBD1 agrees at 9 bases. Germline-derived CDR1 and CDR2 are SEHNR and FQNEAQ (reference sequence). With V trimmed by 5 bases and J by 1 base, 5 bases remained unmatched. CDR3 length equals 15 residues. The CDR3 here is CASSPRQGGNTEAFF. The CDR3 bases are TGTGCCAGCAGCCCCCGACAGGGGGGGAACACTGAAGCTTTCTTT.

V and J are TRBV27 and TRBJ1-5; possibly TRBD1 for D (5 bases). Germline V gene data show CDR1 as MNHEY and CDR2 as SMNVEV (reference sequence). Deletions cut 2 bases from V and 5 bases from J, with 10 bases between. The CDR3 is made up of 14 amino acids. The CDR3, as DNA: TGTGCCAGCAGTTTAAGGGGATGGGATCAGCCCCAGCATTTT. Protein: CASSLRGWDQPQHF.